This TCR beta chain stems from a study of response to subunit inactivated influenza vaccine. This clonotype was counted between two and nine times. From the RT-PCR reads, TCRdb called clonotypes with MiXCR, one entry per CDR3 protein. The repertoire includes about 310,000 distinct CDR3 sequences, around 22% of them detected once, and 10% sits in the top ten. This CDR3 has 14 residues. V shed 1 base and J 6 bases; nucleotides not matched to a gene: 5. Germline loops: CDR1 SGHAT, CDR2 FQNNGV. This sequence originates from a man aged 50 to 69 who received an inactivated influenza vaccine. V and J are TRBV11-2 and TRBJ2-7, with 8 bases identical to TRBD2. This specimen was PBMCs from blood, taken approximately 20 months after vaccination. CDR3 coding DNA: TGTGCCAGCAGCTTAGGAGCGGGAGCCGGCGAGCAGTACTTC. It specifies CASSLGAGAGEQYF.